This T cell receptor beta chain was documented in a study of cytomegalovirus exposure and HLA in healthy donors. Study as a whole: There were 117 million unique TCR beta sequences, drawn from approximately 190 million T cells, in an earlier analysis. The Caucasian-associated ancestry cluster held less than 85% of over 350 genotyped donors. Whole-study results and caveats: Researchers reported in a later analysis that a missense DCLRE1C variant was tied to TCR beta V- and J-gene trimming. Common viral pathogens were later found to be apparently linked to several of the most significant clusters.

V shed 7 bases, J shed 7 bases, and the junction held 13 bases outside the gene matches. The CDR3 extends over 16 amino acids. The germline V gene has CDR1 PRHDT and CDR2 FYEKMQ (reference sequence). With respect to this clone: Its specificity is not known.

In the PCR, 60 Vbeta and 13 Jbeta primers were used. Clones were sequenced by immunoSEQ multiplex PCR, and TCRdb holds only the in-frame ones, with some missing. The data contain 130,000 to 150,000 clones, about two thirds of them seen just once; the ten biggest clones take up 2.1%. The clonotype comes from a man aged 40-49 years in good health and CMV-seronegative. The specimen sequenced was PBMCs. The chain joins TRBV13 to TRBJ2-1; 10 nucleotides align to TRBD2. In nucleotides, the CDR3 is TGTGCCAGCACCGAGGGGCTAGCGGGAGTATGGAATGAGCAGTTCTTC. It encodes CASTEGLAGVWNEQFF.